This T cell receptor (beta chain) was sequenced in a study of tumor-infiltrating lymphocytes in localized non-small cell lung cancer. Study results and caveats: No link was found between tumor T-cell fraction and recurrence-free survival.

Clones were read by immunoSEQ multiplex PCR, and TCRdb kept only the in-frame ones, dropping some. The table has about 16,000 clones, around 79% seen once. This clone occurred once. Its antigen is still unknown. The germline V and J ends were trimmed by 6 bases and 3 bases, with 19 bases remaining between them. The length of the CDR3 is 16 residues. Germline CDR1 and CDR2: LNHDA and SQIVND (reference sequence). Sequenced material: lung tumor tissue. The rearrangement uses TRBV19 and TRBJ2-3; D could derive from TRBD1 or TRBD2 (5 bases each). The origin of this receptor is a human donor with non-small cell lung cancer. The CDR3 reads CASSKFGATKTDTQYF. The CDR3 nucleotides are TGTGCCAGTAGCAAGTTCGGGGCCACTAAAACAGATACGCAGTATTTT.